The text below deals with one T cell receptor beta chain. V was clipped by 2 bases and J by 5 bases, with 9 bases between them. There are 13 residues in the CDR3. This record comes from a study of T cells in Graves' hyperthyroidism and ophthalmopathy. Amplified regions were TCR beta CDR3 sequences from RNA transcripts. The TCR CDR3 first-round RT-PCR relied on the HTBI primer set. TCRdb itself ran the multiplex PCR reads through MiXCR, one entry per CDR3 protein. This table has about 250,000 distinct CDR3 sequences, about 20% appearing once. The chain employs TRBV12-3 or TRBV12-4 and TRBJ2-5, with D uncertain. The sample taken for sequencing was blood. The sequence derives from a young man with Graves' ophthalmopathy. CDR3 in amino acids: CASSLQAYETQYF. Written as DNA, the CDR3 is TGTGCCAGCAGTTTACAGGCGTACGAGACCCAGTACTTC.